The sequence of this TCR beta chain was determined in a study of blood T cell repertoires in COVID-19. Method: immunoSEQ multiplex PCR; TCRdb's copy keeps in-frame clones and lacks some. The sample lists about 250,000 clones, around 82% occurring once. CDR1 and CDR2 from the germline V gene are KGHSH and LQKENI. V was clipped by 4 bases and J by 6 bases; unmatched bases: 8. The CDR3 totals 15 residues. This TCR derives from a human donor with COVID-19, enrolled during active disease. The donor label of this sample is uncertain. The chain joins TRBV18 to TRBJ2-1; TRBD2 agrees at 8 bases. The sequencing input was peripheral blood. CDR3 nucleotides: TGTGCCAGCTCACGACTTAGCGGGGACGGCAATGAGCAGTTCTTC. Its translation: CASSRLSGDGNEQFF.